Below are 22 T cell receptor beta chains sequenced from a single sample in a study of graft-versus-host responses after intestinal transplantation. These TCRs' antigens remain unknown. Only in-frame clones appear in the TCRdb table, and some are missing; sequencing was by immunoSEQ multiplex PCR. The sample includes about 85,000 clones, approximately 90% seen only once; the top ten take around 7.6%. Sequenced here: unstimulated CD8+ T cells sorted from spleen or lymph node cells, sampled before transplant. The receptors here all came from a human donor who was the organ donor for an intestinal transplant.

The chain carries TRBV7-9 and TRBJ2-5, with 11 positions matching TRBD2. Germline V gene lookup returns CDR1 SEHNR and CDR2 FQNEAQ (reference sequence). J was trimmed by 4 bases and V by 5 bases; bases with no gene match: 6. The CDR3 length is 15 residues. CDR3 residues: CASSPPTSGVETQYF. CDR3 nucleotides: TGTGCCAGCAGCCCACCGACTAGCGGGGTAGAGACCCAGTACTTC.

The chain joins TRBV6-5 to TRBJ2-5; maybe TRBD1 (6 bases). The CDR3 spans 15 residues. CDR1 MNHEY and CDR2 SVGAGI come from the germline V gene. The V end lost 6 bases, the J end lost 5 bases, and 19 bases lay between the germline ends. The CDR3 reads CASRRTRQAGETQYF. CDR3 sequence (DNA): TGTGCCAGCAGGCGGACCCGACAGGCTGGGGAGACCCAGTACTTC.

The rearrangement links TRBV19 to TRBJ1-2, with 8 nucleotides matching TRBD1. Looked up from germline, CDR1 is LNHDA and CDR2 is SQIVND (reference sequence). The V segment lost 5 bases and the J segment 7 bases; nucleotides outside the gene matches: 12. The CDR3 extends over 15 amino acids. Here the CDR3 reads CASSFGQGSLVGYTF. The CDR3, as DNA: TGTGCCAGTAGTTTTGGACAGGGATCTCTGGTTGGCTACACCTTC.

A word on this clone: Mismatch with germline at one junction end may stem from a read error. This chain uses TRBV7-7 with TRBJ1-2, with D hard to call. The CDR3 length is 10 residues. Per germline, CDR1 SSHAT and CDR2 FNYEAQ (reference sequence). CDR3 coding DNA: TGTGCTAGCAGCTTCAACGGCTACACCTTC. It translates to CASSFNGYTF.

J is TRBJ1-4 and V is TRBV4-1, with 7 bases identical to TRBD1. The V gene end was trimmed by 9 bases and the J gene end by 3 bases; junction bases not matched to a gene: 10. In germline, CDR1 is MGHRA, CDR2 YSYEKL. There are 15 residues in the CDR3. CDR3 region: CASSDRRGANEKLFF. DNA for the CDR3: TGCGCCAGTTCGGACAGGAGAGGGGCTAATGAAAAACTGTTTTTT.

J is TRBJ2-7 and V is TRBV30; 7 bases align to TRBD2. This CDR3 contains 11 residues. V shed 5 bases, J shed 4 bases, and the junction held 2 bases outside the gene matches. Germline loops: CDR1 GTSNPN, CDR2 SVGIG (reference sequence). Written as DNA, the CDR3 is TGTGCCTGGGGGACTACGTACGAGCAGTACTTC. Amino acid sequence: CAWGTTYEQYF.

The chain uses TRBV30 and TRBJ2-6, with D possibly being TRBD2 (7 bases). The CDR3 runs 16 residues. CDR1 and CDR2 (germline): GTSNPN, SVGIG (reference sequence). V lost 3 bases and J lost 2, with 14 bases in between. The DNA for the CDR3 is TGTGCCTGGAGGCTAAGGGGGGGCACTGGGGCCAACGTCCTGACTTTC. This sequence encodes CAWRLRGGTGANVLTF.

The genes are TRBV10-2 and TRBJ2-1, with no clear D. This CDR3 region has 15 residues. V dropped 3 bases and J dropped 7 bases, with 16 bases sitting between them. Looked up from germline, CDR1 is WSHSY and CDR2 is SAAADI. DNA of the CDR3: TGCGCCAGCAGTGAAGGGTTTCCTAAGGGTAATGAGCAGTTCTTC. It is translated as CASSEGFPKGNEQFF.

This rearrangement joins TRBV7-2 to TRBJ2-2; no firm D call. V lost 0 bases to trimming and J lost 3 bases, with 5 bases between them. Germline V gene sequence: CDR1 SGHTA, CDR2 FQGNSA. This CDR3 spans 14 amino acids. The CDR3 is CASSLALHTGELFF. The CDR3, as DNA: TGTGCCAGCAGCTTAGCGTTACACACCGGGGAGCTGTTTTTT.

The chain employs TRBV2 and TRBJ2-3; D remains unclear. This CDR3 spans 15 amino acids. Germline CDR1 and CDR2: SNHLY and FYNNEI. The ends were cut back, 3 bases at V and 0 bases at J, with 10 bases in the middle. CDR3 amino acids: CASSEVSTSTDTQYF. CDR3 DNA sequence: TGTGCCAGCAGTGAGGTATCGACTAGCACAGATACGCAGTATTTT.

This chain uses TRBV4-2 with TRBJ2-1; D remains ambiguous. The germline V gene encodes CDR1 LGHNA and CDR2 YNFKEQ. Trimming cost V 2 bases and J 3 bases, with 20 bases left between them. There are 18 residues in the CDR3. DNA for the CDR3: TGTGCCAGCAGCCAACCAAGTACCGGGCCCCGCTACTACAATGAGCAGTTCTTC. The encoded protein is CASSQPSTGPRYYNEQFF.

The chain links TRBV13 to TRBJ2-5; the match to TRBD2 covers 8 bases. The last part of the DNA fits TRBJ2-7 better; the J call may be wrong. In germline, CDR1 is PRHDT, CDR2 FYEKMQ (reference sequence). This CDR3 is 15 amino acids long. The CDR3 region is CASSLRISGAYEQYF. Here the CDR3 DNA reads TGTGCCAGCAGCTTAAGGATTAGCGGGGCCTACGAGCAGTACTTC.

DNA for the CDR3: TGTGCCAGCAGCAATGAACGCGGGAGCTACGAGCAGTACTTC. It codes for CASSNERGSYEQYF. The chain couples TRBV11-2 to TRBJ2-5; 7 bases fit TRBD2. The end of the DNA is better explained by TRBJ2-7, so the J call may be wrong. From germline, CDR1 is SGHAT and CDR2 FQNNGV. The CDR3 loop spans 14 amino acids.

The chain links TRBV13 to TRBJ2-1; D not certain. With 1 base removed from V and 0 bases from J, the gap between germline ends came to 1 base. Per germline, CDR1 PRHDT and CDR2 FYEKMQ (reference sequence). The CDR3 spans 13 residues. The CDR3 reads CASSLASYNEQFF. The CDR3 DNA is TGTGCCAGCAGCTTAGCCTCCTACAATGAGCAGTTCTTC.

The genes are TRBV5-4 and TRBJ2-1; TRBD1 is a possible D gene (6 bases). V lost 0 bases to trimming and J lost 4 bases, with 20 bases between them. The CDR3 is 18 amino acids. CDR1 and CDR2 (germline): SGHNT, YYREEE (reference sequence). The CDR3 protein is CASSLAPLGADLYNEQFF. CDR3 nucleotide sequence: TGTGCCAGCAGCTTGGCCCCCCTGGGGGCGGACCTATACAATGAGCAGTTCTTC.

The CDR3 DNA is TGTGCCAGCAGCTTTCCGACAGGGGGTAACATTCAGTACTTC. Amino acids: CASSFPTGGNIQYF. The chain has TRBV5-6 and TRBJ2-4; TRBD1 matches 9 bases. Germline V gene sequence: CDR1 SGHDT, CDR2 YYEEEE. The CDR3 length is 14 residues. V was pared by 2 bases and J by 7 bases, with 4 bases of the junction left unmatched.

V is TRBV10-2 and J is TRBJ2-3; possible D gene TRBD1, 5 bases. Trimming took off 2 bases at V and 3 bases at J, with 18 bases between the two ends. Germline CDR1 is WSHSY and CDR2 is SAAADI. The CDR3 is 17 residues long. In DNA, the CDR3 is TGCGCCAGCAGTGAGGATTCAGGGCCCTTCCTTACAGATACGCAGTATTTT. It translates to CASSEDSGPFLTDTQYF.

This chain links TRBV5-5 with TRBJ2-7, with D maybe TRBD2 (5 bases). V was clipped by 0 bases and J by 2 bases, with 12 bases between them. The CDR3 is 15 residues long. Germline assignment: CDR1 SGHKS and CDR2 YYEKEE (reference sequence). CDR3 nucleotide sequence: TGTGCCAGCAGCTTGGTGGTTAGCGAGACCTACGAGCAGTACTTC. Translating gives CASSLVVSETYEQYF.

The V gene is TRBV10-2, the J gene TRBJ2-5; a possible D gene is TRBD2 (5 bases). V lost 7 bases and J 3 bases, leaving 12 bases between the germline ends. CDR3 length: 13 residues. Germline V gives CDR1 WSHSY, CDR2 SAAADI. The CDR3 sequence: CASMGAVKETQYF. The CDR3 DNA reads TGCGCCAGCATGGGAGCGGTAAAAGAGACCCAGTACTTC.

The V and J genes are TRBV19 and TRBJ2-7; TRBD2 is a possible D gene (6 bases). The CDR3 has 13 amino acids. V shed 6 bases and J shed 3 bases, with 12 bases lying between them. Germline V gene data show CDR1 as LNHDA and CDR2 as SQIVND (reference sequence). CDR3 in amino acids: CASSRDLNYEQYF. As DNA, the CDR3 is TGTGCCAGTAGCCGGGACTTAAACTACGAGCAGTACTTC.

This chain links TRBV5-4 with TRBJ2-7, with D uncertain. Trimming cost V 7 bases and J 2 bases, with 16 bases left between them. The CDR3 consists of 14 residues. Germline assignment: CDR1 SGHNT and CDR2 YYREEE (reference sequence). CDR3 nucleotides: TGTGCCAGCGGACCGGGTCCCAATCCCTACGAGCAGTACTTC. Its translation: CASGPGPNPYEQYF.

The chain uses TRBV7-6 and TRBJ1-1, with D perhaps matching TRBD1 (6 bases). The CDR3 has 18 amino acids. Germline CDR1 and CDR2: SGHVS and FNYEAQ. V was clipped by 2 bases and J by 0 bases, with 19 bases between them. CDR3 sequence reads: CASSLYSVGGGLNTEAFF. Written as DNA, the CDR3 is TGTGCCAGCAGCTTATATTCGGTAGGGGGAGGGTTGAACACTGAAGCTTTCTTT.